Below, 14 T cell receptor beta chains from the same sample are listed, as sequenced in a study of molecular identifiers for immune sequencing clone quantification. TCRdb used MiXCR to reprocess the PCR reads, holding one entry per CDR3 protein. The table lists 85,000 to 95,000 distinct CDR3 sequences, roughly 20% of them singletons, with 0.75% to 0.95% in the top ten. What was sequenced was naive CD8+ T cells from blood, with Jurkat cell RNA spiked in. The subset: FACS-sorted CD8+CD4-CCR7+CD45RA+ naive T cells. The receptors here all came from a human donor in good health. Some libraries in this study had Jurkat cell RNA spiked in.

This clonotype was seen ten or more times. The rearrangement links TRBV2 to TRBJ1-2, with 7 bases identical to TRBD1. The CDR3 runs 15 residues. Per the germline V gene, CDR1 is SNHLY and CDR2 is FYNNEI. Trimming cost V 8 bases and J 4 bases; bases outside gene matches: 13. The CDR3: CASPLGDPGGYGYTF. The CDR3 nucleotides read TGTGCCAGCCCCCTCGGGGACCCAGGGGGCTATGGCTACACCTTC.

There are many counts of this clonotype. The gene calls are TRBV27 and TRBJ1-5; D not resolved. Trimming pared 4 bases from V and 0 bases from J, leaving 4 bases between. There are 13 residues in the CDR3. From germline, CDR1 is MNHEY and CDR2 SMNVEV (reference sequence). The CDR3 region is CASSSSSNQPQHF. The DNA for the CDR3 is TGTGCCAGCAGTTCCAGTAGCAATCAGCCCCAGCATTTT.

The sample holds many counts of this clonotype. The CDR3 reads CSARLAASYEQYF. The CDR3 DNA reads as TGCAGTGCTCGTCTAGCGGCCTCCTACGAGCAGTACTTC. This sequence joins TRBV20-1 and TRBJ2-7, with 7 bases matching TRBD2. This CDR3 region has 13 residues. The trim removed 5 bases at V and 0 bases at J, leaving 4 bases unmatched. Germline-derived CDR1 and CDR2 are DFQATT and SNEGSKA (reference sequence).

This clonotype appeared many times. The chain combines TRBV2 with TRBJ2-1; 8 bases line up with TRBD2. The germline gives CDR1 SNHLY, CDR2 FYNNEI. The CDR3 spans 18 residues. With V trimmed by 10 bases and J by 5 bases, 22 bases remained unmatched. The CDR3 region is CAIKDSFGTSPFHNEQFF. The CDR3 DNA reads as TGTGCCATAAAGGACAGCTTCGGGACTAGTCCGTTCCACAATGAGCAGTTCTTC.

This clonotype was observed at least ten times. In nucleotides, the CDR3 is TGTGCCAGCAGTGTGATTGAATACTACGAGCAGTACTTC. Translated, it gives CASSVIEYYEQYF. This sequence joins TRBV2 and TRBJ2-7; D is unclear. The CDR3 runs 13 residues. From germline, CDR1 is SNHLY and CDR2 FYNNEI. The V end was cut by 4 bases, the J end by 3 bases, with 10 bases between.

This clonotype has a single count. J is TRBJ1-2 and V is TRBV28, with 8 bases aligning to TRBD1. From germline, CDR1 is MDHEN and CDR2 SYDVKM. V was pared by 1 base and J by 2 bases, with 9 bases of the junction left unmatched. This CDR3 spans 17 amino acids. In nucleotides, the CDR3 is TGTGCCAGCAGTTTATTTCAGGGGGCGGGTGCGAACTATGGCTACACCTTC. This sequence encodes CASSLFQGAGANYGYTF.

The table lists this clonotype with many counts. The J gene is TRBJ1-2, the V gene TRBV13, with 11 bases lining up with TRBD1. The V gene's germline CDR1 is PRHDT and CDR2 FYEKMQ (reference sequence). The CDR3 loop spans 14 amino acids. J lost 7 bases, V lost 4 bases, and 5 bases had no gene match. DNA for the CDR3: TGTGCCAGCAGCTGGGGACAGGGGGTTGGTGGCTACACCTTC. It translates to CASSWGQGVGGYTF.

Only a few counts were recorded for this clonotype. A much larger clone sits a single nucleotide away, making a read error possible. The CDR3 nucleotides read TGTGCCAGCAGCCAAGATTCCCCAGCCATGAACACTGAAGCTCTCTTT. Its protein product is CASSQDSPAMNTEALF. The chain links TRBV3-1 to TRBJ1-1; the D is unclear. CDR1 and CDR2 from the germline V gene are LGHDT and YNNKEL (reference sequence). This CDR3 comprises 16 residues.

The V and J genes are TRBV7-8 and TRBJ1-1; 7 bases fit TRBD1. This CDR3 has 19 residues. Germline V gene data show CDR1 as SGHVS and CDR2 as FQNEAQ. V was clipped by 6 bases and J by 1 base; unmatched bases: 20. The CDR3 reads CASSSHRTGLLTGNTEAFF. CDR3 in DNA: TGTGCCAGCAGTTCACACAGGACAGGACTACTTACGGGGAACACTGAAGCTTTCTTT.

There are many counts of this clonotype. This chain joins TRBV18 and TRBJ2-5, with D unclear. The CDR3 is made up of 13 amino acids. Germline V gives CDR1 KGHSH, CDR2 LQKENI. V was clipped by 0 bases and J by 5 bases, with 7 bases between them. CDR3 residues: CASSPPGEETQYF. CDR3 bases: TGTGCCAGCTCACCACCTGGCGAGGAGACCCAGTACTTC.

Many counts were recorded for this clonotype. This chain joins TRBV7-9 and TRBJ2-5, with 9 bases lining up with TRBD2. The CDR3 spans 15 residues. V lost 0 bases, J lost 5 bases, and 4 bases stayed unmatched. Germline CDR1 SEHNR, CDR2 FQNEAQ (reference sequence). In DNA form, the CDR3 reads TGTGCCAGCAGCTTAGCGATAGCGGGGGCGGAGACCCAGTACTTC. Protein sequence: CASSLAIAGAETQYF.

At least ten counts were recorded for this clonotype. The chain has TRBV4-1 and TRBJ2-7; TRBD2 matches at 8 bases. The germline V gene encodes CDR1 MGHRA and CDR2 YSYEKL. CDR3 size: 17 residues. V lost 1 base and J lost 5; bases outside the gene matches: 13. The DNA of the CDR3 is TGCGCCAGCAGCCAAGTAGTCCATCGCCTAGCGGGTCACGAGCAGTACTTC. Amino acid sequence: CASSQVVHRLAGHEQYF.

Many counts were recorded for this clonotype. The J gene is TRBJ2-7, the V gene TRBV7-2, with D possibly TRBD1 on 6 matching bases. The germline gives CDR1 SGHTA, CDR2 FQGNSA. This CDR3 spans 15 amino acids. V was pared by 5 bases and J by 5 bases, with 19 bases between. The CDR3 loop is CASSLQQGVLHEQYF. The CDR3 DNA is TGTGCCAGCAGCCTACAACAGGGTGTCCTCCACGAGCAGTACTTC.

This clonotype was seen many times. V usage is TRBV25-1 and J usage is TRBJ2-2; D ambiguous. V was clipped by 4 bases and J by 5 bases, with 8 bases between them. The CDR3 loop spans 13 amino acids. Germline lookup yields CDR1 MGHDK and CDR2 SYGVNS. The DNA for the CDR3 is TGTGCCAGCAGTGCCAAGTATACCGGGGAGCTGTTTTTT. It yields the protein CASSAKYTGELFF.